This TCR beta chain was recorded in a study of blood T cell repertoires in COVID-19. Study as a whole: The cDNA or gDNA used as material had been derived from T cells, B-cell-depleted T cells, or PBMCs.

The germline CDR1 and CDR2 sequences are SGHTA and FQGNSA. This CDR3 spans 14 amino acids. V was trimmed by 2 bases and J by 5 bases, leaving 10 bases between them. This clone turned up a few times. Methods used by the authors: The assay estimated nucleated cells by amplifying reference gene primers. TCRdb keeps only in-frame clones here, not all; method: immunoSEQ multiplex PCR. The V and J calls and the clone size are those of that table, but D and trimming were determined from the DNA. The top ten clones hold roughly 1.1% of a sample with 300,000 or so clones, about 83% of them seen once. The genes are TRBV7-2 and TRBJ1-3; possibly TRBD1 for D (6 bases). The material sequenced was peripheral blood. This TCR was sampled from a woman aged 45-60 years with acute or convalescent COVID-19. The CDR3 bases are TGTGCCAGCAGCTTACAGGGGTTTAGAAACACCATATATTTT. This codes for CASSLQGFRNTIYF.